These 24 T cell receptor beta chains share one sample of origin, sequenced in a study of T cell repertoires in cytomegalovirus infection. Their specific antigens are unknown. MiXCR, applied by TCRdb to the reads, yields one record per CDR3 protein. The top ten hold about 14% of the sample, which has roughly 990,000 distinct CDR3 sequences, around 31% seen once. Sequenced here: cultured CD8+ T cells from PBMCs, sampled from culture after CMV antigen stimulation. Every receptor here comes from a human donor in good health (CMV status not recorded). Some clones in this sample may be carry-over from other donors' samples.

The J gene is TRBJ1-2, the V gene TRBV7-6; D gene uncertain. Per the germline V gene, CDR1 is SGHVS and CDR2 is FNYEAQ. V was clipped by 11 bases and J by 6 bases, with 13 bases between them. The CDR3 sequence is 11 residues long. The CDR3 DNA is TGTGCCCTTCTCACCCCCAATGGCTACACCTTC. This gives the protein CALLTPNGYTF.

CDR3 nucleotides: TGTGCCAGCAGCGTAGGAGGTCAGGGTATCGGGGAGCTGTTTTTT. It is translated as CASSVGGQGIGELFF. The chain recombines TRBV9 with TRBJ2-2, with D maybe TRBD1 (5 bases). Trimming shortened V by 0 bases and J by 7 bases, and 13 bases separated the two germline ends. Germline loops: CDR1 SGDLS, CDR2 YYNGEE. The CDR3 length is 15 residues.

The J gene is TRBJ1-5, the V gene TRBV6-2 or TRBV6-3; D gene ambiguous. The CDR3 has 16 amino acids. Germline V gene sequence: CDR1 MNHEY, CDR2 SVGEGT. Trimming stripped 6 bases from V and 0 bases from J, with 15 bases between. CDR3 region: CASRDLTDYSNQPQHF. The CDR3 bases are TGTGCCAGCAGGGACTTAACGGATTATAGCAATCAGCCCCAGCATTTT.

This chain links TRBV19 with TRBJ1-1; D possibly corresponds to TRBD1 (6 bases). Germline V gene data show CDR1 as LNHDA and CDR2 as SQIVND (reference sequence). This CDR3 has 14 residues. The V end lost 3 bases, the J end lost 7 bases, and 15 bases lay between the germline ends. The CDR3 coding sequence is TGTGCCAGTAGTATCACAAACAGGGTGAGTGAAGCTTTCTTT. This sequence encodes CASSITNRVSEAFF.

The chain links TRBV6-1 to TRBJ1-5, with a possible D match to TRBD1 (5 bases). Trimming left V 1 base short and J 4 bases short, with 11 bases between. Germline CDR1 MNHNS, CDR2 SASEGT. This CDR3 has 15 amino acids. CDR3 DNA: TGTGCCAGCAGTGAAGGGGGGGGGTGGAATCAGCCCCAGCATTTT. This translates into CASSEGGGWNQPQHF.

The chain combines TRBV28 with TRBJ1-2, with D possibly being TRBD1 (6 bases). Germline V gives CDR1 MDHEN, CDR2 SYDVKM. The CDR3 is 15 amino acids. Trimming pared 6 bases from V and 4 bases from J, leaving 18 bases between. CDR3 in DNA: TGTGCCAGCAGGTCGTTACAGGGTGTTCTCTATGGCTACACCTTC. Residues: CASRSLQGVLYGYTF.

The chain links TRBV5-5 to TRBJ2-7; D is perhaps TRBD2 (7 bases). Germline lookup yields CDR1 SGHKS and CDR2 YYEKEE (reference sequence). This CDR3 has 16 residues. The chain's CDR3 is CAGSQLGGGISYEQYV. CDR3 nucleotide sequence: TGTGCCGGCAGCCAACTCGGCGGGGGCATATCCTACGAGCAGTACGTC.

The table lists this clonotype with many counts. The V gene is TRBV12-3 or TRBV12-4, the J gene TRBJ2-1; D may correspond to TRBD1 or TRBD2 (5 bases each). This CDR3 is built from 14 residues. Trimming left V 4 bases short and J 5 bases short, with 12 bases between. The DNA for the CDR3 is TGTGCCAGCAGTTCGCCCGGGGCCCACAATGAGCAGTTCTTC. It translates to CASSSPGAHNEQFF.

The chain has TRBV19 and TRBJ2-3; D gene ambiguous. V was cut by 8 bases and J by 0 bases, with 21 bases left in between. Germline V gene lookup returns CDR1 LNHDA and CDR2 SQIVND (reference sequence). The CDR3 runs to 17 residues. The CDR3 DNA sequence: TGTGCCAGTCTCGAGGCGTGGAGCCCGAAAAGCACAGATACGCAGTATTTT. As protein: CASLEAWSPKSTDTQYF.

There are a few counts of this clonotype. The chain joins TRBV28 to TRBJ2-3; 7 nucleotides match TRBD2. CDR1 is MDHEN and CDR2 is SYDVKM in the germline V gene. This CDR3 region has 12 residues. V trimming: 3 bases; J trimming: 15 bases; junction bases outside the gene matches: 9. The CDR3 protein is CASSFASGDPYF. The CDR3 DNA sequence: TGTGCCAGCAGTTTTGCCAGCGGGGATCCCTATTTT.

This clonotype came up a few times. The chain uses TRBV6-4 and TRBJ2-1; D unclear. CDR3 length equals 12 residues. V lost 2 bases and J lost 11, with 10 bases in between. Germline values: CDR1 MRHNA, CDR2 SNTAGT. This CDR3 is CASSDDLKKQFF. The CDR3 DNA sequence: TGTGCCAGCAGTGACGATCTGAAAAAGCAGTTCTTC.

As regards this clonotype: Mismatch with germline at one junction end may stem from a read error. This chain uses TRBV2 with TRBJ2-1; maybe TRBD1 (6 bases). This CDR3 is 15 amino acids long. Per the germline V gene, CDR1 is SNHLY and CDR2 is FYNNEI. This chain's CDR3 is CVSSESRGRGNEQFF. In DNA, the CDR3 is TGTGTCAGCAGTGAAAGCAGGGGAAGAGGCAATGAGCAGTTCTTC.

The rearrangement joins TRBV4-1 to TRBJ1-5; tentative D call: TRBD1 (6 bases). CDR1 is MGHRA and CDR2 is YSYEKL in the germline V gene. The V end lost 3 bases, the J end lost 4 bases, and 16 bases lay between the germline ends. The CDR3 is made up of 16 amino acids. CDR3 sequence: CASSHQGRGGNQPQHF. The DNA for the CDR3 is TGCGCCAGCAGCCACCAGGGAAGGGGGGGGAATCAGCCCCAGCATTTT.

This clonotype appeared a single time. This chain uses TRBV10-3 with TRBJ2-3, with 7 bases aligning to TRBD2. The CDR3 contains 19 residues. V lost 6 bases to trimming and J lost 2 bases; unmatched junction nucleotides: 20. Germline values: CDR1 ENHRY, CDR2 SYGVKD. The CDR3 here is CAIRQWTRDLPNPTDTQYF. In nucleotides, the CDR3 is TGTGCCATCAGGCAATGGACTAGAGACTTACCGAATCCCACAGATACGCAGTATTTT.

The chain couples TRBV7-9 to TRBJ1-2; D unresolved. Deletions cut 7 bases from V and 1 base from J, with 13 bases between. The germline CDR1 and CDR2 sequences are SEHNR and FQNEAQ (reference sequence). CDR3 length equals 14 residues. CDR3 nucleotides: TGTGCCAGCACCTTGGACGTCGTTAACTATGGCTACACCTTC. Its translation is CASTLDVVNYGYTF.

The count of this clonotype is one. This chain connects TRBV10-3 to TRBJ2-1; D gene unclear. The CDR3 loop spans 17 amino acids. Germline V gene sequence: CDR1 ENHRY, CDR2 SYGVKD. V gave up 6 bases and J gave up 8 bases, with 26 bases separating them. The CDR3 bases are TGTGCCATCAGCCACTACCCCGAGATCAACGATATACATGAGCAGTTCTTC. It translates to CAISHYPEINDIHEQFF.

This clonotype showed up just a few times. V and J are TRBV15 and TRBJ2-1, with 8 bases lining up with TRBD1. Germline V gene lookup returns CDR1 LNHNV and CDR2 YYDKDF (reference sequence). V was pared by 0 bases and J by 1 base, with 2 bases of the junction left unmatched. This CDR3 spans 16 amino acids. Written as DNA, the CDR3 is TGTGCCACCAGCAGAGATCGGGACAGGTCCTACAATGAGCAGTTCTTC. Protein sequence: CATSRDRDRSYNEQFF.

The chain uses TRBV6-5 and TRBJ1-1, with D uncertain. The CDR3 is made up of 11 amino acids. CDR1 is MNHEY, CDR2 SVGAGI, per germline. V lost 6 bases, J lost 8 bases, and 10 bases lay in between. The CDR3 nucleotides are TGTGCCAGCAGACGTGGACTCGAAGCTTTCTTT. It yields the protein CASRRGLEAFF.

In its sample, this clonotype was seen a few times. This chain connects TRBV27 to TRBJ2-5, with D possibly TRBD1 on 5 matching bases. The ends were cut back, 2 bases at V and 5 bases at J, with 15 bases in the middle. The CDR3 spans 15 residues. Germline CDR1 MNHEY, CDR2 SMNVEV (reference sequence). The CDR3: CASSLSPGKLETQYF. CDR3 sequence (DNA): TGTGCCAGCAGTTTAAGTCCAGGGAAGTTGGAGACCCAGTACTTC.

Notes on this clonotype: This may be a read error, as it is one base from a much larger clone. This sequence joins TRBV7-9 and TRBJ2-1, with no clear D. The CDR3 consists of 13 residues. CDR1 and CDR2 from the germline V gene are SEHNR and FQNEAQ (reference sequence). In DNA, the CDR3 is TGTGTCAGCAGCCCAGCCAAGGTCAATGAGCAGTTCTTC. Its protein product is CVSSPAKVNEQFF. The full variable domain, its missing parts supplied by reference TRBV7-9 and TRBJ2-1, is DTGVSQNPRHKITKRGQNVTFRCDPISEHNRLYWYRQTLGQGPEFLTYFQNEAQLEKSRLLSDRFSAERPKGSFSTLEIQRTEQGDSAMYLCVSSPAKVNEQFFGPGTRLTVL.

The rearrangement links TRBV27 to TRBJ2-1, with D perhaps TRBD1 or TRBD2 (6 bases each). CDR1 and CDR2 from the germline V gene are MNHEY and SMNVEV (reference sequence). The CDR3 consists of 16 residues. V was clipped by 6 bases and J by 6 bases, with 21 bases between them. CDR3 protein: CASSLPGGGKFNEQFF. CDR3 nucleotides: TGTGCCAGCAGCCTGCCAGGAGGGGGGAAGTTCAATGAGCAGTTCTTC.

This clonotype was found a few times. The J gene is TRBJ1-5, the V gene TRBV12-3 or TRBV12-4, with D unclear. V dropped 6 bases and J dropped 0 bases, with 12 bases sitting between them. CDR3 length equals 15 residues. This CDR3 is CASSRVPYSNQPQHF. CDR3 sequence (DNA): TGTGCCAGCAGCCGGGTGCCGTATAGCAATCAGCCCCAGCATTTT.

The chain carries TRBV19 and TRBJ2-5, with D tentatively TRBD2 (6 bases). Trimming stripped 4 bases from V and 3 bases from J, with 12 bases between. The germline V gene encodes CDR1 LNHDA and CDR2 SQIVND (reference sequence). This CDR3 has 14 residues. This chain's CDR3 is CASSRRAGKETQYF. The CDR3 nucleotides read TGTGCCAGTAGTAGGCGGGCGGGGAAAGAGACCCAGTACTTC.

This clonotype has a handful of counts. The V and J genes are TRBV5-6 and TRBJ2-1; D is possibly TRBD2 (6 bases). Trimming took off 0 bases at V and 8 bases at J, with 9 bases between the two ends. The germline V gene has CDR1 SGHDT and CDR2 YYEEEE. The CDR3 sequence is 13 residues long. CDR3 nucleotide sequence: TGTGCCAGCAGCTTGGGGGGGGTGGATGAGCAGTTCTTC. Translated: CASSLGGVDEQFF.